This TCR beta chain was documented in a study of T cells in Graves' hyperthyroidism and ophthalmopathy. This CDR3 region has 17 residues. J was trimmed by 3 bases and V by 3 bases; bases with no gene match: 11. Germline lookup yields CDR1 SGHTA and CDR2 FQGNSA. Diagnostic assessment was based on clinical symptoms, serum thyroxine and TRAb, thyroid ultrasound and orbital computed tomography. Regarding the study as a whole: Ophthalmopathy was told apart from stable hyperthyroidism by a 13 V-J model.

RNA transcripts yielded amplified TCR beta CDR3 regions. During a first-round RT-PCR of the TCR CDR3, the HTBI primer set was used. TCRdb reprocessed the multiplex PCR reads with MiXCR, giving one entry per CDR3 protein. In the table there are 250,000 to 300,000 distinct CDR3 sequences, roughly a fifth of which are singletons. This clonotype was seen many times. What it recognizes is unknown. The sequence came from a man aged 50 to 59 with Graves' ophthalmopathy. The chain uses TRBV7-2 and TRBJ2-7, with TRBD2 matching over 10 bases. Sequencing input: blood. This CDR3 is CASSLGPSGRIGYEQYF. CDR3 sequence (DNA): TGTGCCAGCAGCTTGGGACCTAGCGGGAGAATAGGCTACGAGCAGTACTTC.